The TCR beta chain described here comes from a study of blood T cell repertoires in COVID-19 (dated by TCRdb to 2018 to 2021). In terms of the full investigation: Samples covering the acute and convalescent phases of COVID-19 were provided by collaborators in the United States, Italy and Spain. The material from the prospective study consisted of cDNA or gDNA derived from T cells, B-cell-depleted T cells, or PBMCs. The dataset comprised deeply sampled blood TCRbeta repertoires from subjects exposed to, actively infected with, or recovered from COVID-19. The repertoires were released in a freely available public database meant as a resource for research on the immune response to SARS-CoV-2. The samples were drawn from the first 160 participants of the ongoing ImmuneRACE study and from roughly 1,300 subjects provided by 6 global collaborators. The sample metadata nearly always contained a de-identified subject ID, COVID-19 status, age in years and sex. Where available, HLA class I and class II types were obtained from metadata supplied by the sample provider rather than from assay-based typing. Overall study outcomes, separate from this receptor: Clinical and demographic metadata were provided uncurated, with the amount varying by source and participant.

One collaborating source in Seattle enrolled patients while the patients were actively infected and followed the patients over time throughout the course of disease. Collaborating institutions collected whole blood in K2EDTA tubes following their own protocols. For TCRbeta analysis, collaborator samples were shipped as frozen whole blood, as isolated PBMCs, or as DNA extracted from either sample type. The immunoSEQ Assay, a bias-controlled multiplex PCR, was used to amplify TCRbeta CDR3 regions from genomic DNA. Processing in the source paper ran as follows. The number of nucleated cells in each sample was estimated by amplification of reference gene primers within the assay. To quantify the absolute abundance of each unique TCRbeta CDR3 rearrangement, sequence reads were collapsed and filtered. For each sample, productive Simpson clonality was calculated by taking the square root of Simpson's diversity index across productive rearrangements. The source is immuneACCESS, and TCRdb retained only in-frame sequences with V and J called. Part of the clones is not carried over; for the studies checked, unresolved V genes explain less than half of this, and the remainder is unexplained. Clone size and the V and J calls come from that table; the DNA yielded D and trimming. For this sample there are fewer than 200,000 clones; 82% appear just once. The ten largest clones capture roughly 8% of the sample.

The cysteine opens and the phenylalanine closes a CDR3 of 15 amino acids. Only the CDR3 portion is preserved as DNA: 45 bases, with reading frame beginning at the first base. At the junction V is shortened by 4 bases and J by 5 bases; bases outside the gene matches: 7. CDR1 and CDR2 (SGDLS, YYNGEE) derive from the germline V gene. Remarks on this clone: Its specific antigen is unknown. Base qualities are missing; no much larger clone stands one base away.

The receptor's source is a woman aged 55-75 years with COVID-19, enrolled during active disease. Input material: peripheral blood. The chain was built from TRBV9 and TRBJ2-5, and TRBD2 aligns with 11 junction nucleotides. The encoded CDR3 is CASSFSGGGSETQYF. The bases are TGTGCCAGCAGCTTTAGCGGGGGGGGCTCGGAGACCCAGTACTTC. Reference TRBV9 and TRBJ2-5 genes cover what lies past the CDR3, so the full variable domain is DSGVTQTPKHLITATGQRVTLRCSPRSGDLSVYWYQQSLDQGLQFLIQYYNGEERAKGNILERFSAQQFPDLHSELNLSSLELGDSALYFCASSFSGGGSETQYFGPGTRLLVL.